This T cell receptor beta chain appears in the sequencing data of a study of blood T cell repertoires in COVID-19. Per germline, CDR1 SGHTA and CDR2 FQGNSA. J was trimmed by 4 bases and V by 2 bases; bases with no gene match: 8. The CDR3 is 17 amino acids. The method was immunoSEQ multiplex PCR; TCRdb's version includes in-frame clones alone and lacks a portion of them. Found here are approximately 100,000 clones, roughly 80% of them singletons; the top ten hold around 4.8%. This receptor was taken from a man aged 55-75 years with acute or convalescent COVID-19. The chain has TRBV7-2 and TRBJ2-2; the match to TRBD2 covers 9 bases. The sequenced material came from peripheral blood. Written as DNA, the CDR3 is TGTGCCAGCAGCTTAAGAGGAGCGGGAGGCTCCACCGGGGAGCTGTTTTTT. This encodes CASSLRGAGGSTGELFF.